This entry lists 15 T cell receptor beta chains sequenced from one sample in a study of blood T cell repertoires in COVID-19. Some clones are missing from TCRdb's copy, which holds only in-frame ones; the method was immunoSEQ multiplex PCR. The sample records some 200,000 clones, 88% being singletons. The specimen sequenced was peripheral blood. The receptors come from a man aged 40-49 years with active or convalescent COVID-19.

The V gene is TRBV29-1, the J gene TRBJ2-7; 11 bases line up with TRBD1. Germline CDR1 reads SQVTM; CDR2 reads ANQGSEA. The CDR3 runs to 14 residues. V trimming: 7 bases; J trimming: 0 bases; junction bases outside the gene matches: 5. CDR3 bases: TGCAGCGGACGGACAGGGGGCAGCTCCTACGAGCAGTACTTC. Amino acid sequence: CSGRTGGSSYEQYF.

This chain joins TRBV25-1 and TRBJ1-6; 7 bases align to TRBD1. V lost 3 bases, J lost 7 bases, and 9 bases stayed unmatched. Looked up from germline, CDR1 is MGHDK and CDR2 is SYGVNS. The CDR3 contains 16 residues. Here the CDR3 DNA reads TGTGCCAGCAGTGATCGCCAGGGGGGCGGAAATTCACCCCTCCACTTT. Translation gives CASSDRQGGGNSPLHF.

V is TRBV2 and J is TRBJ2-7; D not resolved. V was clipped by 5 bases and J by 0 bases, with 11 bases between them. Germline V gene data show CDR1 as SNHLY and CDR2 as FYNNEI. This CDR3 has 14 residues. CDR3 DNA sequence: TGTGCCAGCAGTCCCCGCGCCTCCTCCTACGAGCAGTACTTC. Protein product: CASSPRASSYEQYF.

V usage is TRBV5-4 and J usage is TRBJ2-7; 14 nucleotides match TRBD2. Germline V gene data show CDR1 as SGHNT and CDR2 as YYREEE (reference sequence). The CDR3 loop spans 16 amino acids. Unmatched junction bases numbered 6, after V lost 4 bases and J lost 3 bases. DNA of the CDR3: TGTGCCAGCAGCCCCCAGACTAGCGGGAGGGTCTACGAGCAGTACTTC. This encodes CASSPQTSGRVYEQYF. Drawing the rest from reference TRBV5-4 and TRBJ2-7, the complete variable domain is ETGVTQSPTHLIKTRGQQVTLRCSSQSGHNTVSWYQQALGQGPQFIFQYYREEENGRGNFPPRFSGLQFPNYSSELNVNALELDDSALYLCASSPQTSGRVYEQYFGPGTRLTVT.

The chain couples TRBV28 to TRBJ2-7, with 9 bases that match TRBD1. From germline, CDR1 is MDHEN and CDR2 SYDVKM. The CDR3 runs to 15 residues. Losses at the gene ends were 4 bases for V and 0 bases for J; bases not matched to a gene: 4. The CDR3 bases are TGTGCCAGCAGTTCCGGGACAGGGAACTCCTACGAGCAGTACTTC. Residues: CASSSGTGNSYEQYF.

In this sample, this clone turned up once. The V gene is TRBV20-1, the J gene TRBJ1-1, with TRBD1 as a possible D gene (5 bases). Germline V gene sequence: CDR1 DFQATT, CDR2 SNEGSKA (reference sequence). V dropped 3 bases and J dropped 6 bases, with 14 bases sitting between them. This CDR3 has 13 residues. For the CDR3, the DNA is TGCAGTGCTAGTGCAGGGTCGCACCCTGAAGCTTTCTTT. This codes for CSASAGSHPEAFF.

The chain couples TRBV5-1 to TRBJ2-3, with 8 bases aligning to TRBD2. Germline CDR1 is SGHRS and CDR2 is YFSETQ. The CDR3 extends over 16 amino acids. V dropped 2 bases and J dropped 4; count of bases not matched to a gene: 9. CDR3 sequence (DNA): TGCGCCAGCAGCTTAATCGAGCGGGAGCCGGCAGATACGCAGTATTTT. Translation gives CASSLIEREPADTQYF.

The chain recombines TRBV20-1 with TRBJ2-5, with 8 bases identical to TRBD2. The CDR3 is 16 residues long. Per the germline V gene, CDR1 is DFQATT and CDR2 is SNEGSKA (reference sequence). V shed 3 bases and J 1 base; nucleotides not matched to a gene: 10. The CDR3 reads CSASLISGTPQETQYF. CDR3 coding DNA: TGCAGTGCTAGTTTAATTAGCGGGACCCCCCAAGAGACCCAGTACTTC.

The V and J genes are TRBV19 and TRBJ2-4, with D perhaps matching TRBD1 (6 bases). V was clipped by 5 bases and J by 3 bases, with 14 bases between them. From germline, CDR1 is LNHDA and CDR2 SQIVND (reference sequence). The CDR3 covers 15 residues. The CDR3: CASSGVTGDKNIQYF. For the CDR3, the DNA is TGTGCCAGTAGTGGCGTGACAGGAGACAAAAACATTCAGTACTTC. The full variable domain, with the rest looked up from reference TRBV19 and TRBJ2-4, is DGGITQSPKYLFRKEGQNVTLSCEQNLNHDAMYWYRQDPGQGLRLIYYSQIVNDFQKGDIAEGYSVSREKKESFPLTVTSAQKNPTAFYLCASSGVTGDKNIQYFGAGTRLSVL.

The chain is built from TRBV7-9 and TRBJ2-2; the D gene is possibly TRBD1 (5 bases). The CDR3 loop spans 14 amino acids. Germline CDR1 and CDR2: SEHNR and FQNEAQ (reference sequence). Trimming stripped 4 bases from V and 5 bases from J, with 11 bases between. The CDR3 reads CASSSAQGTGELFF. CDR3 DNA: TGTGCCAGCAGCTCGGCCCAGGGAACCGGGGAGCTGTTTTTT.

The CDR3 DNA reads as TGTGCCAGTAGTAATGGTCAGGGTGGAGATCAGCCCCAGCATTTT. It encodes CASSNGQGGDQPQHF. This chain uses TRBV19 with TRBJ1-5; D perhaps matches TRBD1 (5 bases). Trimming pared 4 bases from V and 5 bases from J, leaving 15 bases between. The CDR3 is 15 amino acids. In germline, CDR1 is LNHDA, CDR2 SQIVND (reference sequence).

This chain joins TRBV5-1 and TRBJ2-1, with a tentative D call TRBD1 (6 bases). V was shortened by 4 bases and J by 5 bases, with 16 bases between the two germline ends. The CDR3 loop spans 15 amino acids. CDR1 is SGHRS, CDR2 YFSETQ, per germline. The CDR3: CASSKRPGHDNEQFF. CDR3 nucleotides: TGCGCCAGCAGCAAACGACCGGGACACGACAATGAGCAGTTCTTC.

The chain is built from TRBV21-1 and TRBJ2-3; no check of the table's D call, TRBD1, against the DNA was made. TRBV21-1 is designated a pseudogene. This CDR3 spans 24 amino acids. The CDR3 DNA sequence: TGTGCCAGCAGCAAATTTGTTTACGGCGATTTCCCAGGGCCCAGCGAGGATCACACAGATACGCAGTATTTT. Protein: CASSKFVYGDFPGPSEDHTDTQYF.

This chain links TRBV10-3 with TRBJ2-7; D may be TRBD1 (5 bases). This CDR3 contains 14 residues. Trimming took off 0 bases at V and 2 bases at J, with 8 bases between the two ends. The germline V gene has CDR1 ENHRY and CDR2 SYGVKD. Written as DNA, the CDR3 is TGTGCCATCAGTGAGTCGTGGGGCCCCTACGAGCAGTACTTC. This translates into CAISESWGPYEQYF.

As concerns this clone: A read error may account for a junction end that differs from germline. The chain carries TRBV11-2 and TRBJ2-7; 10 bases match TRBD1. The V gene's germline CDR1 is SGHAT and CDR2 FQNNGV. This CDR3 region has 13 residues. Here the CDR3 reads CASSLDRGHEQYF. The CDR3 DNA reads TGTGCCAGCAGCCTAGACAGGGGGCATGAGCAGTACTTC.